One sample yielded the 2 T cell receptor beta chains listed below, sequenced in a study of blood T cell repertoires in COVID-19. Libraries were prepared by immunoSEQ multiplex PCR; TCRdb keeps only in-frame clonotypes and omits some of them. The data show 250,000 to 300,000 clones, about 91% seen once. Sequencing used peripheral blood. The origin of the receptors is a woman aged 25 to 39 who had recovered from COVID-19.

V gene TRBV4-1 combines with J gene TRBJ2-1; tentative D call: TRBD1 (5 bases). Between the trimmed V and J ends, which lost 7 bases and 9 bases, there was a span of 16 bases. The V gene's germline CDR1 is MGHRA and CDR2 YSYEKL. This CDR3 is built from 13 residues. Written as DNA, the CDR3 is TGCGCCAGCAAAGAGGCAGGGCTCGGTGAGCAGTTCTTC. Residues: CASKEAGLGEQFF.

V is TRBV7-9 and J is TRBJ2-7; 9 bases fit TRBD2. Trimming at V came to 2 bases and at J to 5 bases, leaving 7 bases not matched to a gene. Germline assignment: CDR1 SEHNR and CDR2 FQNEAQ (reference sequence). This CDR3 region has 15 residues. Here the CDR3 reads CASSLRRGGVDEQYF. The CDR3 DNA is TGTGCCAGCAGCTTAAGGCGGGGGGGAGTGGACGAGCAGTACTTC.